These 20 T cell receptor beta chains share one sample of origin, sequenced in a study of cytomegalovirus exposure and HLA in healthy donors. The PCR employed 60 Vbeta primers together with 13 Jbeta primers. Generated by immunoSEQ multiplex PCR, the TCRdb table keeps only in-frame clones and is missing some. The sample carries about 150,000 clones, 84% recorded once. The sequenced material came from PBMCs. The receptor source for this set is a boy aged 2-15 years in good health and CMV-seronegative.

The rearrangement uses TRBV5-1 and TRBJ2-7, with 7 bases that match TRBD2. CDR1 is SGHRS, CDR2 YFSETQ, per germline. This CDR3 spans 15 amino acids. The junction had 10 bases not matched to a gene; V was cut back by 6 bases and J by 1 base. CDR3 in amino acids: CASTGGGLNSYEQYF. In DNA, the CDR3 is TGCGCCAGCACCGGGGGAGGGTTGAATTCCTACGAGCAGTACTTC.

This chain uses TRBV6-1 with TRBJ1-2; TRBD1 matches at 8 bases. Trimming removed 6 bases from V and 4 bases from J; junction bases left unmatched: 4. The CDR3 loop spans 13 amino acids. Germline V CDR1 and CDR2: MNHNS, SASEGT. CDR3 amino acids: CASSAGTGYGYTF. DNA for the CDR3: TGTGCCAGCAGCGCGGGGACAGGCTATGGCTACACCTTC.

V gene TRBV12-5 combines with J gene TRBJ1-3; tentative D call: TRBD1 (5 bases). With 3 bases removed from V and 4 bases from J, the gap between germline ends came to 16 bases. Germline lookup yields CDR1 LGHNT and CDR2 FRNRAP. The CDR3 has 16 amino acids. The CDR3 DNA sequence: TGTGCTAGTGGTTTACCCCAGGGATCATCGGGAAACACCATATATTTT. It translates to CASGLPQGSSGNTIYF.

This sequence joins TRBV7-2 and TRBJ2-7; no clear D gene. Trimming took 2 bases from V and 0 from J, leaving 17 bases between them. The CDR3 spans 17 residues. CDR1 is SGHTA, CDR2 FQGNSA, per germline. Written as DNA, the CDR3 is TGTGCCAGCAGCTTAAGACCGCGAGGTCAGACCTCCTACGAGCAGTACTTC. Translation: CASSLRPRGQTSYEQYF.

The rearrangement links TRBV6-5 to TRBJ1-1; D remains ambiguous. This CDR3 has 16 amino acids. V was shortened by 4 bases and J by 9 bases, with 24 bases between the two germline ends. Germline loops: CDR1 MNHEY, CDR2 SVGAGI. The CDR3 bases are TGTGCCAGCAGTTCCCAGACGAGTCTTATCGGGTCGAAAGCTTTCTTT. Amino acids: CASSSQTSLIGSKAFF.

This clone has a single count. The chain joins TRBV5-1 to TRBJ1-4; 7 bases agree with TRBD1. V shed 4 bases and J 5 bases; nucleotides not matched to a gene: 8. Germline values: CDR1 SGHRS, CDR2 YFSETQ. The CDR3 runs 15 residues. CDR3 sequence: CASSQGDSSNEKLFF. CDR3 bases: TGCGCCAGCAGCCAGGGGGACAGTTCAAATGAAAAACTGTTTTTT.

This clone has just one count. The chain couples TRBV7-2 to TRBJ2-2, with 10 nucleotides matching TRBD1. Trimming cost V 5 bases and J 5 bases; bases outside gene matches: 8. The CDR3 covers 16 residues. Germline V lookup: CDR1 SGHTA, CDR2 FQGNSA. CDR3 sequence (DNA): TGTGCCAGCAGCCCAGACAGGGGGCGACGTACCGGGGAGCTGTTTTTT. Translating it yields CASSPDRGRRTGELFF.

This clone was seen only a few times. This CDR3 reads CASSPRLSSYNEQFF. The CDR3 DNA reads TGCGCCAGCAGCCCGAGATTGAGCTCCTACAATGAGCAGTTCTTC. The chain couples TRBV5-1 to TRBJ2-1, with D unresolved. This CDR3 comprises 15 residues. CDR1 and CDR2 from the germline V gene are SGHRS and YFSETQ. Deletions cut 4 bases from V and 0 bases from J, with 11 bases between.

This sequence joins TRBV5-4 and TRBJ2-3; no firm D call. Looked up from germline, CDR1 is SGHNT and CDR2 is YYREEE (reference sequence). The CDR3 contains 13 residues. The V end lost 0 bases, the J end lost 5 bases, and 7 bases lay between the germline ends. The CDR3 protein is CASSLAHGDTQYF. Written as DNA, the CDR3 is TGTGCCAGCAGCTTGGCCCACGGAGATACGCAGTATTTT.

The gene calls are TRBV27 and TRBJ1-5; the D is unclear. Germline CDR1 reads MNHEY; CDR2 reads SMNVEV (reference sequence). This CDR3 region has 17 residues. The V gene lost 6 bases and the J gene lost 0 bases, with 18 bases spanning the gap. The CDR3 DNA reads as TGTGCCAGCAGGTCTTCGGAGGGTACGGATAGCAATCAGCCCCAGCATTTT. Its protein is CASRSSEGTDSNQPQHF.

This clone appeared once. V gene TRBV10-1 combines with J gene TRBJ1-1; 8 bases agree with TRBD1. Germline CDR1 is WNHNN and CDR2 is SYGVQD (reference sequence). V lost 5 bases, J lost 3 bases, and 8 bases stayed unmatched. The CDR3 is 15 residues long. CDR3 in DNA: TGCGCCAGCAGTTTCGGGGACAGGCATCACACTGAAGCTTTCTTT. Translation gives CASSFGDRHHTEAFF.

V gene TRBV7-8 combines with J gene TRBJ2-5; D is undetermined. CDR1 SGHVS and CDR2 FQNEAQ come from the germline V gene. The CDR3 runs to 13 residues. The germline V and J ends were trimmed by 2 bases and 6 bases, with 10 bases remaining between them. The CDR3 protein is CASSLSRSKTQYF. CDR3 coding DNA: TGTGCCAGCAGCTTATCTCGGTCAAAGACCCAGTACTTC. The variable domain in full, completed from reference TRBV7-8 and TRBJ2-5, reads GAGVSQSPRYKVAKRGQDVALRCDPISGHVSLFWYQQALGQGPEFLTYFQNEAQLDKSGLPSDRFFAERPEGSVSTLKIQRTQQEDSAVYLCASSLSRSKTQYFGPGTRLLVL.

The chain employs TRBV10-3 and TRBJ2-7; D remains ambiguous. Germline V gene data show CDR1 as ENHRY and CDR2 as SYGVKD. This CDR3 has 14 residues. Deletions cut 5 bases from V and 6 bases from J, with 17 bases between. This CDR3 reads CAISNIATPGEQYF. CDR3 nucleotide sequence: TGTGCCATCAGTAACATCGCGACTCCCGGCGAGCAGTACTTC.

On this clone itself: Other DNA sequences in the same sample also yield this CDR3. V gene TRBV28 combines with J gene TRBJ1-3; possibly TRBD1 for D (6 bases). Deletions cut 5 bases from V and 4 bases from J, with 12 bases between. The CDR3 extends over 14 amino acids. The germline V gene encodes CDR1 MDHEN and CDR2 SYDVKM. DNA for the CDR3: TGTGCCAGCAGTACAGGGTACTCGGGAAACACCATATATTTT. Translation gives CASSTGYSGNTIYF.

This clone occurred once. The chain uses TRBV6-5 and TRBJ2-5, with TRBD1 matching over 7 bases. The length of the CDR3 is 13 residues. Per germline, CDR1 MNHEY and CDR2 SVGAGI. V was pared by 2 bases and J by 5 bases, with 2 bases of the junction left unmatched. The CDR3 DNA sequence: TGTGCCAGCAGTTACCGAGGGGGCGAGACCCAGTACTTC. This sequence encodes CASSYRGGETQYF.

V usage is TRBV2 and J usage is TRBJ2-1; possibly TRBD1 for D (5 bases). V dropped 1 base and J dropped 4 bases, with 5 bases sitting between them. CDR1 and CDR2 (germline): SNHLY, FYNNEI. The CDR3 runs to 13 residues. The chain's CDR3 is CASSEDRYNEQFF. In DNA, the CDR3 is TGTGCCAGCAGTGAAGACAGGTACAATGAGCAGTTCTTC.

This clone has a handful of counts. The chain combines TRBV9 with TRBJ1-2; possible D gene TRBD1, 6 bases. There are 15 residues in the CDR3. Between the trimmed V and J ends, which lost 0 bases and 4 bases, there was a span of 13 bases. Germline loops: CDR1 SGDLS, CDR2 YYNGEE. CDR3 bases: TGTGCCAGCAGCGTAGAGGGGTTAGGGGGCTATGGCTACACCTTC. This encodes CASSVEGLGGYGYTF.

The chain couples TRBV11-3 to TRBJ2-7; 9 bases fit TRBD1. This CDR3 is built from 16 residues. Per germline, CDR1 SGHNT and CDR2 YENEEA. Unmatched junction bases numbered 8, after V lost 4 bases and J lost 1 base. For the CDR3, the DNA is TGTGCCAGCAGCTCCGGGACAGGGTATCGGTCCTACGAGCAGTACTTC. Translated, it gives CASSSGTGYRSYEQYF.

Only one count was recorded for this clone. This rearrangement joins TRBV7-3 to TRBJ2-7, with 11 bases fitting TRBD2. The last part of the DNA fits TRBJ2-5 better; the J call may be wrong. This CDR3 has 15 amino acids. Germline V CDR1 and CDR2: SGHTA, FQGTGA. The CDR3 region is CASSLAGGGGETQYF. CDR3 sequence (DNA): TGTGCCAGCAGCCTAGCGGGAGGCGGGGGGGAGACCCAGTACTTC.

V and J are TRBV6-1 and TRBJ1-2, with a possible D match to TRBD1 (6 bases). The germline V and J ends were trimmed by 4 bases and 4 bases, with 13 bases remaining between them. The V gene's germline CDR1 is MNHNS and CDR2 SASEGT. The CDR3 covers 14 residues. The CDR3 nucleotides are TGTGCCAGCAGTGGGGGTACAGGGATCTATGGCTACACCTTC. It encodes CASSGGTGIYGYTF.